This T cell receptor (beta chain) emerged from a study of T cell responses to AZD1222 COVID-19 vaccine. This table comes from immunoSEQ multiplex PCR, and its TCRdb copy is limited to in-frame clones, with some not included. The table shows fewer than 150,000 clones, with 84% occurring only once. Whole-study results and caveats: The peak T cell response came first, and repertoires were sampled only after it. Unmutated variant regions are reportedly targeted by nearly half of spike-specific TCRs. Clonal diversity may have been underestimated in mostly white British donors. Two AZD1222 administrations were followed by greater Spike-specific TCR breadth and depth.

Points on this clone: Antigen specificity is unknown.

Sequenced here: peripheral blood, sampled on day 0 of AZD1222 vaccination. The sequence came from an adult in good health.

Here the CDR3 reads CASSLNRGFYNSPLHF. The CDR3 region has the DNA TGCGCCAGCAGCTTGAACAGGGGGTTCTATAATTCACCCCTCCACTTT. V usage is TRBV5-1 and J usage is TRBJ1-6, with TRBD1 identical over 8 bases. V dropped 1 base and J dropped 3; count of bases not matched to a gene: 3. CDR1 and CDR2 from the germline V gene are SGHRS and YFSETQ. This CDR3 comprises 16 residues.